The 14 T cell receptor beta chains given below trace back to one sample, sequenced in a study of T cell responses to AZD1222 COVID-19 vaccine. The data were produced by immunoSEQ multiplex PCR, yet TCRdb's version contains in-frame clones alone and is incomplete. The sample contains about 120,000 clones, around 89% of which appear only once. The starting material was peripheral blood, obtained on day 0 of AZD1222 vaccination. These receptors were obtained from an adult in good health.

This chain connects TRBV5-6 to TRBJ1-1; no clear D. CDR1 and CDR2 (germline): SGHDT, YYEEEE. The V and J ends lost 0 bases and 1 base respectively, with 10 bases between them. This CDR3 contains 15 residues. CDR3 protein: CASSLGPASNTEAFF. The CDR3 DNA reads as TGTGCCAGCAGCTTGGGGCCGGCGTCGAACACTGAAGCTTTCTTT.

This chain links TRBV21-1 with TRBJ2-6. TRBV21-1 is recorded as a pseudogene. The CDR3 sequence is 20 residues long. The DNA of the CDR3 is TGTGCCAGCAGCAAAACTGGGAGTCCCCGGGGCGCTGAGGGGGCCAACGTCCTGACTTTC. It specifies CASSKTGSPRGAEGANVLTF.

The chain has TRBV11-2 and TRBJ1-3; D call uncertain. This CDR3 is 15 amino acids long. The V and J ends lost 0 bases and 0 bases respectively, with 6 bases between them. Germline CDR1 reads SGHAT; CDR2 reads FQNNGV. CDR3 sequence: CASSLDPSSGNTIYF. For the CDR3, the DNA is TGTGCCAGCAGCTTAGACCCTAGCTCTGGAAACACCATATATTTT.

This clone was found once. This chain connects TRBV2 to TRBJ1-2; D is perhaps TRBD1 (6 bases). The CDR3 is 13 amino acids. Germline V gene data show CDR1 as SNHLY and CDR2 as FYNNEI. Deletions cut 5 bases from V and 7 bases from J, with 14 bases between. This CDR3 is CASSREGVGGYTF. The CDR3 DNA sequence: TGTGCCAGCAGTCGCGAGGGGGTGGGTGGCTACACCTTC.

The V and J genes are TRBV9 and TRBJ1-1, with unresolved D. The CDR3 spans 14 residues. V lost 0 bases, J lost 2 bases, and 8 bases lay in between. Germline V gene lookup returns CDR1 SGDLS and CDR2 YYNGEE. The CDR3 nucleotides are TGTGCCAGCAGCGTAGGGGATCTCAACACTGAAGCTTTCTTT. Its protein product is CASSVGDLNTEAFF.

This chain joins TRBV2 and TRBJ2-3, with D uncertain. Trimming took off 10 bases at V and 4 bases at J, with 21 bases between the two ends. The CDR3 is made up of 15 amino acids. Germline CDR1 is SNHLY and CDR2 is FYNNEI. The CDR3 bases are TGTGCCACCAGGATGGGGTCCACTCTCTCAGATACGCAGTATTTT. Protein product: CATRMGSTLSDTQYF.

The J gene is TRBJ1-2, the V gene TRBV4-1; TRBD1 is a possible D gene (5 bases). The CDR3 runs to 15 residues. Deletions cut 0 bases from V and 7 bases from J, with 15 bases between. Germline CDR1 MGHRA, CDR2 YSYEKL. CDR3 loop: CASSQDGQGGTGYTF. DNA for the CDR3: TGCGCCAGCAGCCAAGATGGTCAGGGAGGTACTGGCTACACCTTC.

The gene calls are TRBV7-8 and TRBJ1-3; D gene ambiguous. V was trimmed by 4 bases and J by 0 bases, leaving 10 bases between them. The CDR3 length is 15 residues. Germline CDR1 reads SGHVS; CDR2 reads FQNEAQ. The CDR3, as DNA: TGTGCCAGCAGCTCCGGACTGTTCTCTGGAAACACCATATATTTT. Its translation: CASSSGLFSGNTIYF.

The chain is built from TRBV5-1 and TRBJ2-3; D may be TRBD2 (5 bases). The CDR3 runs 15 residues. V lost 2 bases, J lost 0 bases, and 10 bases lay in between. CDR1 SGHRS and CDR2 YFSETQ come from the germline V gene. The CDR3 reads CASSLLDTSTDTQYF. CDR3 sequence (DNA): TGCGCCAGCAGCTTACTAGATACTAGCACAGATACGCAGTATTTT. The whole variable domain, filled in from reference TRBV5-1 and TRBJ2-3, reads KAGVTQTPRYLIKTRGQQVTLSCSPISGHRSVSWYQQTPGQGLQFLFEYFSETQRNKGNFPGRFSGRQFSNSRSEMNVSTLELGDSALYLCASSLLDTSTDTQYFGPGTRLTVL.

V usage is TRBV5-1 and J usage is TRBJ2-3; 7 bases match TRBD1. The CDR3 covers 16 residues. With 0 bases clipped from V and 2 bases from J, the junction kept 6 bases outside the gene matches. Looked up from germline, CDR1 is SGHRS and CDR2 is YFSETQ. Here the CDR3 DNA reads TGCGCCAGCAGCTTGGAGGCCGGGACAGCCACAGATACGCAGTATTTT. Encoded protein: CASSLEAGTATDTQYF.

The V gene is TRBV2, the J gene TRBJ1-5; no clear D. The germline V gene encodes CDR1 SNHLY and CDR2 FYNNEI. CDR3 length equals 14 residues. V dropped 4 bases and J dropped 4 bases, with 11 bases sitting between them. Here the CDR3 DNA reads TGTGCCAGCAGTGCCAGACTGATAAATCAGCCCCAGCATTTT. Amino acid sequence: CASSARLINQPQHF.

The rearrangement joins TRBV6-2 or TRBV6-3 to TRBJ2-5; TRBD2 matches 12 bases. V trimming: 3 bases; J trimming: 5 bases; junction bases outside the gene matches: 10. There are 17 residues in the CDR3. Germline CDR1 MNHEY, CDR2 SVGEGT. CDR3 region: CASSYRLAGDRPETQYF. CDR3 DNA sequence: TGTGCCAGCAGTTATCGACTAGCGGGGGACCGCCCGGAGACCCAGTACTTC.

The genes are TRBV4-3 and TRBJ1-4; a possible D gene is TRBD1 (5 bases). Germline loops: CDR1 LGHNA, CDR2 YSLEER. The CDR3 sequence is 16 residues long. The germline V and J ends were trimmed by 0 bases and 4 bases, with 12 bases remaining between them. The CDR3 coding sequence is TGCGCCAGCAGCCAAGACCCGGGGGAGATTAATGAAAAACTGTTTTTT. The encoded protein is CASSQDPGEINEKLFF.

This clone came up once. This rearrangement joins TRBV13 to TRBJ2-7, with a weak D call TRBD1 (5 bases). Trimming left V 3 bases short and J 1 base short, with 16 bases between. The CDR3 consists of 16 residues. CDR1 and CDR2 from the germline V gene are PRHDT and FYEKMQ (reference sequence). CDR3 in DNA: TGTGCCAGCAGCTTTAAGTCCAGGGCTTTATCCTACGAGCAGTACTTC. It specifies CASSFKSRALSYEQYF.